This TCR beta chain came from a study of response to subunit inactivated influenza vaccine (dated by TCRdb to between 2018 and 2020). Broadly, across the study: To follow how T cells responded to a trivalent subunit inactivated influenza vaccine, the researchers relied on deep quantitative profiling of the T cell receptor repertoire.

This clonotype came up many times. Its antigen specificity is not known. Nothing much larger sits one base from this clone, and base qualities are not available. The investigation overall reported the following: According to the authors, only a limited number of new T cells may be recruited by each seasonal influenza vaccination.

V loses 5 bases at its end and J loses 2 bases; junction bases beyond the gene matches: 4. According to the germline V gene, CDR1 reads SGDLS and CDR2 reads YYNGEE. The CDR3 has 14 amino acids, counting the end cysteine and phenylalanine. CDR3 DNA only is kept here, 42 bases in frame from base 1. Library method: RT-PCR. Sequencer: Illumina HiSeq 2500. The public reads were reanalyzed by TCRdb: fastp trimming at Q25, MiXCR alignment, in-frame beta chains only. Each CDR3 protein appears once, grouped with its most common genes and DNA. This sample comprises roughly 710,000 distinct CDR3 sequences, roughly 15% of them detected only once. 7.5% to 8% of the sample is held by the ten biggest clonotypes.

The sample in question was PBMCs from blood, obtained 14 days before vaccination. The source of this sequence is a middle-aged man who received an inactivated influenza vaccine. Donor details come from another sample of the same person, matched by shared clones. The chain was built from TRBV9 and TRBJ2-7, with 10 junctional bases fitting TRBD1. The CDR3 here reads CASSVGTGAYEQYF. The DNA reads TGTGCCAGCAGTGTGGGGACAGGGGCCTACGAGCAGTACTTC. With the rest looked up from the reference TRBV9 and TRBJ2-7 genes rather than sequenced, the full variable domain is DSGVTQTPKHLITATGQRVTLRCSPRSGDLSVYWYQQSLDQGLQFLIQYYNGEERAKGNILERFSAQQFPDLHSELNLSSLELGDSALYFCASSVGTGAYEQYFGPGTRLTVT.